Following are 12 T cell receptor beta chains from one sample sequenced in a study of blood T cell repertoires in COVID-19 (dated by TCRdb to about 2020). Library preparation employed the immunoSEQ multiplex PCR assay. The source is immuneACCESS, and TCRdb retained only in-frame sequences with V and J called. Part of the clones is not carried over; for the studies checked, unresolved V genes explain less than half of this, and the remainder is unexplained. The sample yields 200,000 to 300,000 clones; more than 75% were counted once. The top ten hold approximately 1.4% of the sample. The source material was peripheral blood. Receptors were obtained from a woman in her 40s who had recovered from COVID-19.

The CDR3 sequence: CASTLPASGPQHF. The DNA of the CDR3 is TGTGCCAGCACCCTACCGGCCTCGGGGCCCCAGCATTTT. This chain uses TRBV25-1 with TRBJ1-5; D not resolved. Trimming stripped 7 bases from V and 9 bases from J, with 16 bases between. This CDR3 is 13 amino acids long. CDR1 MGHDK and CDR2 SYGVNS come from the germline V gene.

The chain combines TRBV11-2 with TRBJ1-3; 10 nucleotides match TRBD1. Germline trimming cut 5 bases from V and 4 bases from J; bases unmatched to any gene: 14. The CDR3 runs 18 residues. Germline V lookup: CDR1 SGHAT, CDR2 FQNNGV. The CDR3 reads CASSIPGPGQGYGNTIYF. CDR3 DNA sequence: TGTGCCAGCAGCATTCCCGGTCCGGGACAGGGGTACGGAAACACCATATATTTT.

The chain recombines TRBV30 with TRBJ1-2; D uncertain. CDR3 length equals 15 residues. V gave up 0 bases and J gave up 3 bases, with 14 bases separating them. Per the germline V gene, CDR1 is GTSNPN and CDR2 is SVGIG (reference sequence). CDR3 sequence (DNA): TGTGCCTGGAGTGTACAGTGGCAGGTCGACTATGGCTACACCTTC. Translated: CAWSVQWQVDYGYTF.

The chain recombines TRBV27 with TRBJ2-2; 13 bases line up with TRBD2. V lost 2 bases, J lost 7 bases, and 1 base stayed unmatched. CDR1 is MNHEY, CDR2 SMNVEV, per germline (reference sequence). This CDR3 has 15 residues. The DNA for the CDR3 is TGTGCCAGCAGTTTAGGGACTAGCGGGAACGGGGAGCTGTTTTTT. It is translated as CASSLGTSGNGELFF.

The chain joins TRBV4-1 to TRBJ2-7, with 10 bases lining up with TRBD2. Germline CDR1 MGHRA, CDR2 YSYEKL. The CDR3 consists of 17 residues. With V trimmed by 0 bases and J by 5 bases, 10 bases remained unmatched. The CDR3 nucleotides are TGCGCCAGCAGCCAAGACTCGGGACTAGCGCTAAGCCACGAGCAGTACTTC. It specifies CASSQDSGLALSHEQYF.

V and J are TRBV1 and TRBJ2-7; no check of the table's D call, TRBD2, against the DNA was made. TRBV1 is a known pseudogene. The CDR3 consists of 14 residues. The CDR3 sequence: CTSTKRGDSYEQYF. For the CDR3, the DNA is TGCACCAGCACCAAGCGGGGGGACTCCTACGAGCAGTACTTC.

The chain links TRBV19 to TRBJ1-2; a weak D match, TRBD1 (5 bases). Germline V gene sequence: CDR1 LNHDA, CDR2 SQIVND (reference sequence). Deletions cut 3 bases from V and 8 bases from J, with 19 bases between. The CDR3 sequence is 15 residues long. This CDR3 is CASSMGVGGLDGYTF. Here the CDR3 DNA reads TGTGCCAGTAGTATGGGGGTCGGGGGTCTCGACGGCTACACCTTC.

V gene TRBV5-4 combines with J gene TRBJ1-2; D gene ambiguous. This CDR3 is 13 amino acids long. V was pared by 2 bases and J by 4 bases, with 9 bases between. Germline V gives CDR1 SGHNT, CDR2 YYREEE (reference sequence). CDR3 sequence (DNA): TGTGCCAGCAGCTTTGGACTGAGCTATGGCTACACCTTC. It is translated as CASSFGLSYGYTF.

This chain connects TRBV12-3 or TRBV12-4 to TRBJ2-3; D unresolved. Deletions cut 8 bases from V and 0 bases from J, with 3 bases between. The CDR3 is made up of 11 amino acids. The CDR3 DNA follows: TGTGCCAGCCAGAGCACAGATACGCAGTATTTT. Translation: CASQSTDTQYF.

This CDR3 reads CASSPGGVDTEAFF. In nucleotides, the CDR3 is TGTGCCAGCAGCCCCGGGGGAGTGGACACTGAAGCTTTCTTT. This rearrangement joins TRBV5-4 to TRBJ1-1; a weak D match, TRBD1 (5 bases). Germline CDR1 SGHNT, CDR2 YYREEE (reference sequence). With 4 bases removed from V and 3 bases from J, the gap between germline ends came to 13 bases. The CDR3 runs to 14 residues. Full variable domain (remainder filled in from reference TRBV5-4 and TRBJ1-1): ETGVTQSPTHLIKTRGQQVTLRCSSQSGHNTVSWYQQALGQGPQFIFQYYREEENGRGNFPPRFSGLQFPNYSSELNVNALELDDSALYLCASSPGGVDTEAFFGQGTRLTVV.

This chain connects TRBV11-1 to TRBJ2-7; 7 bases fit TRBD1. This CDR3 is built from 14 residues. V lost 8 bases and J lost 2; bases outside the gene matches: 9. Per the germline V gene, CDR1 is SGHAT and CDR2 is FQDESV (reference sequence). The CDR3 sequence: CASGKPGQTYEQYF. DNA for the CDR3: TGTGCCAGCGGCAAACCGGGACAGACCTACGAGCAGTACTTC.

The chain carries TRBV27 and TRBJ2-2, with 8 bases aligning to TRBD1. Trimming removed 4 bases from V and 3 bases from J; junction bases left unmatched: 4. The CDR3 runs to 15 residues. CDR1 and CDR2 from the germline V gene are MNHEY and SMNVEV (reference sequence). CDR3 DNA: TGTGCCAGCAGTTACGACAGGGGCCACACCGGGGAGCTGTTTTTT. Its translation: CASSYDRGHTGELFF.